Each of the 2 T cell receptor beta chains below was sequenced from the same sample in a study of T-cell reconstitution after alpha-beta-depleted transplantation in children (dated by TCRdb to 2015 to 2016). This specimen's treatment or condition label, interpreted: allogeneic hematopoietic cell transplantation with graft depleted of TCRalphabeta T cells and CD19 B cells. Library construction relied on PCR. The data were produced on an Illumina HiSeq 2500. TCR libraries were prepared with molecular barcoding, using unique molecular identifiers to normalize TCRbeta repertoire quantification. Clones were called with MiXCR by TCRdb after fastp trimmed the public reads at Q25, and only in-frame beta chains were retained. Rows with a matching CDR3 protein are joined into one entry that keeps the most common DNA and genes. The sample table shows under 250,000 distinct CDR3 sequences, and about 7% are seen once. Clones ranked in the top ten supply roughly 6% of the sample.

Sequences were derived from PBMCs, sampled before TCRalphabeta/CD19-depleted stem cell transplant. These receptors all stem from a boy between 2 and 10 years old with acute lymphoblastic leukemia, due to receive a stem cell transplant.

The chain has TRBV10-2 and TRBJ1-1, with D tentatively TRBD1 (5 bases). The CDR3 consists of 15 residues. The germline V gene encodes CDR1 WSHSY and CDR2 SAAADI. V lost 8 bases to trimming and J lost 3 bases, with 19 bases between them. In nucleotides, the CDR3 is TGCGCCAGCGGTACCTTGAGGGGAAAATACACTGAAGCTTTCTTT. As protein: CASGTLRGKYTEAFF.

Ten or more counts support this clonotype. The gene calls are TRBV9 and TRBJ1-2, with D unclear. Trimming shortened V by 0 bases and J by 4 bases, and 7 bases separated the two germline ends. The germline gives CDR1 SGDLS, CDR2 YYNGEE. The CDR3 covers 13 residues. CDR3 sequence (DNA): TGTGCCAGCAGCGTAGATTTTACCTATGGCTACACCTTC. Its protein product is CASSVDFTYGYTF. Together with reference TRBV9 and TRBJ1-2, the CDR3 gives the full variable domain: DSGVTQTPKHLITATGQRVTLRCSPRSGDLSVYWYQQSLDQGLQFLIQYYNGEERAKGNILERFSAQQFPDLHSELNLSSLELGDSALYFCASSVDFTYGYTFGSGTRLTVV.